The sequence of this T cell receptor (beta chain) was determined in a study of chemoradiotherapy in HPV16-positive cancers. Broader study findings: Candidate HPV-specific clones and E7-related TCR motifs grew in tumor during treatment. Only two HPV16-positive patients supplied the functional HPV-specificity definition. In HPV16-positive patients, HPV-responsive T-cell expansion tracked better recurrence-free survival.

Samples were taken several times over chemoradiotherapy. As regards this clone: Its antigen is undetermined.

Assay: immunoSEQ multiplex PCR; the TCRdb copy retains only in-frame clones and omits some. The sample includes some 32,000 clones, 88% of them seen just once. V shed 10 bases and J 2 bases; nucleotides not matched to a gene: 9. Germline values: CDR1 SNHLY, CDR2 FYNNEI. The CDR3 length is 15 residues. V is TRBV2 and J is TRBJ2-3, with 10 positions matching TRBD2. The sequencing here drew on blood, taken from a patient who underwent chemoradiotherapy. The TCR comes from a human donor with HPV-associated anogenital cancer. CDR3 residues: CATSYLAGVTDTQYF. The CDR3 bases are TGTGCCACCTCCTATCTAGCGGGGGTCACAGATACGCAGTATTTT. Using reference TRBV2 and TRBJ2-3 for the parts outside the CDR3, the full variable domain is EPEVTQTPSHQVTQMGQEVILRCVPISNHLYFYWYRQILGQKVEFLVSFYNNEISEKSEIFDDQFSVERPDGSNFTLKIRSTKLEDSAMYFCATSYLAGVTDTQYFGPGTRLTVL.